The entry that follows covers one T cell receptor beta chain sequence. The antigen remains unidentified. Other nucleotide sequences in the sample specify the same CDR3. This CDR3 is 15 amino acids long. The germline CDR1 and CDR2 sequences are SGHNT and YYREEE (reference sequence). J was trimmed by 2 bases and V by 4 bases; bases with no gene match: 4. This entry belongs to a study of OX40 agonist ivuxolimab in advanced cancers. General observations from the study: Among the lowest peripheral clonal expansion occurred in 0.1-3.0 mg/kg partial responders.

Produced via immunoSEQ multiplex PCR; TCRdb's table is partial and in-frame only. This sample has fewer than 60,000 clones, with less than 90% found just once. V and J are TRBV5-4 and TRBJ2-5, with 11 bases matching TRBD2. The sequence derives from an adult with an advanced solid tumor such as melanoma, head and neck, liver or kidney cancer. The sequencing here drew on CD4+ or CD8+ T cells sorted from blood, taken in a trial of the OX40 agonist ivuxolimab. The CDR3 DNA sequence: TGTGCCAGCAGCCGAACTAGCGGGGGTCAAGAGACCCAGTACTTC. It is translated as CASSRTSGGQETQYF. Supplemented by reference TRBV5-4 and TRBJ2-5, the full variable domain reads ETGVTQSPTHLIKTRGQQVTLRCSSQSGHNTVSWYQQALGQGPQFIFQYYREEENGRGNFPPRFSGLQFPNYSSELNVNALELDDSALYLCASSRTSGGQETQYFGPGTRLLVL.